This TCR beta chain was identified during a study of early T cells in non-severe SARS-CoV-2 infection. Study-level findings and limits: Anti-spike CD8 responses were favored in VDJdb matching, and private and CD4 specificities were missed.

With regard to this clonotype: As yet, its antigen is unknown.

Researchers tagged individual cDNA molecules with unique molecular identifiers. Via MiXCR, TCRdb re-called the 5' RACE reads, giving one row per CDR3 protein. The table lists about 50,000 distinct CDR3 sequences, approximately 10% of them singletons. This TCR derives from an adult who was a healthcare worker with PCR-confirmed SARS-CoV-2 infection or an uninfected control (not recorded which). The specimen sequenced was whole blood.

The CDR3 DNA reads as TGCAGTGCCCAGGACAGGGGCGAGTACGAGCAGTACTTC. This encodes CSAQDRGEYEQYF. The chain links TRBV20-1 to TRBJ2-7; 9 bases agree with TRBD1. The germline V gene has CDR1 DFQATT and CDR2 SNEGSKA (reference sequence). The CDR3 consists of 13 residues. Germline trimming cut 6 bases from V and 4 bases from J; bases unmatched to any gene: 7.